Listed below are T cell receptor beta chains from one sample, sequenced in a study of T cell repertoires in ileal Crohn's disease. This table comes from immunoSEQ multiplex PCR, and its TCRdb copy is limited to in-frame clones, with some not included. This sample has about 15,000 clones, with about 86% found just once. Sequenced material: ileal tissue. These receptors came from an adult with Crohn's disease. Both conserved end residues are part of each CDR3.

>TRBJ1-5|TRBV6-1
CASTHRAGQPQHF
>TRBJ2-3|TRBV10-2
CASSYTFSGRAPDTQYF
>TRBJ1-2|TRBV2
CASSRTGGGYYGYTF
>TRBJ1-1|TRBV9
CASSVAEGVRTEAFF
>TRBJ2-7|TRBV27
CASALGDSSYEQYF
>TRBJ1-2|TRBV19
CASSIEREFYGYTF
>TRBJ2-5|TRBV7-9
CASSPRGSETQYF
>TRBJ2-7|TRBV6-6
CASSYSLATLYEQYF
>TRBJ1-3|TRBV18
CASSPDRGHTIYF
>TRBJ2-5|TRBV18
CASSPLSSPYQETQYF
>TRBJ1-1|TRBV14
CASSQGGFHTEAFF
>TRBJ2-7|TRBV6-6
CAIAGPTYEQYF
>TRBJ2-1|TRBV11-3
CASSFRTYNEQFF
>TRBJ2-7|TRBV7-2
CASSLRRQGLALGEQYF
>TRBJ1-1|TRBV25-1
CASSESPRQQAFF
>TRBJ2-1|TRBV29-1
CSVELDLAYNEQFF
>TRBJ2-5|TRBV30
CAWSGGTGVQGTQYF
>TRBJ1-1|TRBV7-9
CASSWDSSNTEAFF
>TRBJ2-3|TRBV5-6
CASSTDSKDTQYF
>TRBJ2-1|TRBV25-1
CASSDWSSGYNEQFF
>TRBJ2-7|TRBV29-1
CSVRVSSGKVYEQYF
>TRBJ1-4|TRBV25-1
CASSTANNEKLFF
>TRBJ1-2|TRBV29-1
CSAAQGDYGYTF
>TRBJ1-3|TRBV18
CASSPKGAQPGNTIYF
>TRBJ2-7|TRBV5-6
CASSGAGDLHEQYF
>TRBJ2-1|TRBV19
CASSITGMEEQFF
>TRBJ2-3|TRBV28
CASTNRWGLRVTDTQYF
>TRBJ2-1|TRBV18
CASSLYNRGEQFF
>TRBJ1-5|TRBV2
CASRATGGRLDQPQHF
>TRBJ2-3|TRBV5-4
CASRWRASDTQYF
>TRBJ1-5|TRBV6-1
CASSPRAEEEPQHF
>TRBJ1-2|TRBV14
CASSQEWTDYYGYTF
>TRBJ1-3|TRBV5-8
CASSPGRGGNTIYF
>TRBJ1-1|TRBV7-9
CASNNAGMAAFF
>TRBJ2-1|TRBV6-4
CASSDVLAGGNNEQFF
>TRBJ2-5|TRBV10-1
CASSYGPGLETQYF
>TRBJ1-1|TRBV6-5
CASSPPGNTEAFF